The present entry profiles one T cell receptor (beta chain) with its context. Its antigen remains unidentified. The assay was immunoSEQ multiplex PCR, and TCRdb's table has in-frame clones only and misses some. The table includes 35,000 to 50,000 clones, 80% to 85% detected once. Trimming cost V 5 bases and J 1 base, with 18 bases left between them. CDR3 length: 17 amino acids. Germline V gene data show CDR1 as SGHVS and CDR2 as FNYEAQ. The sample comes from a study of STAT3 mutations in large granular lymphocyte leukemia. General study results and limits: Every T-cell large granular lymphocyte leukemia patient had at least one immunodominant TCR beta clonotype.

The TCR was taken from a human donor with T large granular lymphocyte leukemia. Some clones in this sample may be carry-over from other donors' samples. Specimen: PBMCs. The chain couples TRBV7-6 to TRBJ2-1, with D hard to call. This CDR3 is CASSLLPRAASYNEQFF. The CDR3 DNA reads as TGTGCCAGCAGCCTACTACCAAGGGCGGCGTCCTACAATGAGCAGTTCTTC.